The 17 T cell receptor beta chains below come from one sample, sequenced in a study of T cells in localized non-small cell lung cancer. Only in-frame clones appear in the TCRdb table, and some are missing; sequencing was by immunoSEQ multiplex PCR. Of over 25,000 clones in the sample, 80% to 90% were seen once. The sequences come from peripheral blood, collected before any cancer treatment. The origin of the receptors is a male donor aged 60 or over with stage I lung adenocarcinoma.

The gene calls are TRBV9 and TRBJ1-4; possibly TRBD1 for D (6 bases). The germline CDR1 and CDR2 sequences are SGDLS and YYNGEE. The CDR3 has 16 residues. V dropped 0 bases and J dropped 2 bases, with 11 bases sitting between them. The CDR3 region is CASSVAPTGTNEKLFF. In nucleotides, the CDR3 is TGTGCCAGCAGCGTAGCCCCGACAGGTACTAATGAAAAACTGTTTTTT.

The chain carries TRBV4-3 and TRBJ1-4, with 12 bases fitting TRBD1. The CDR3 extends over 17 amino acids. The V gene end was trimmed by 1 base and the J gene end by 8 bases; junction bases not matched to a gene: 8. The germline CDR1 and CDR2 sequences are LGHNA and YSLEER. The CDR3 DNA sequence: TGCGCCAGCAGCCAAGCCCGGGACAGGGGGCTCGGCGAAAAACTGTTTTTT. Its protein product is CASSQARDRGLGEKLFF.

The chain uses TRBV28 and TRBJ1-1; maybe TRBD1 (5 bases). Germline V lookup: CDR1 MDHEN, CDR2 SYDVKM. V was clipped by 10 bases and J by 0 bases, with 6 bases between them. The CDR3 length is 11 residues. The CDR3 nucleotides are TGTGCCATAGGGGTGAACACTGAAGCTTTCTTT. It is translated as CAIGVNTEAFF. Full variable domain (remainder filled in from reference TRBV28 and TRBJ1-1): DVKVTQSSRYLVKRTGEKVFLECVQDMDHENMFWYRQDPGLGLRLIYFSYDVKMKEKGDIPEGYSVSREKKERFSLILESASTNQTSMYLCAIGVNTEAFFGQGTRLTVV.

The chain is built from TRBV27 and TRBJ1-5, with D unclear. CDR1 MNHEY and CDR2 SMNVEV come from the germline V gene (reference sequence). Trimming removed 1 base at V and 4 bases at J, with 11 bases between. The CDR3 has 15 amino acids. CDR3 sequence reads: CASSLWGGGNQPQHF. The CDR3 DNA is TGTGCCAGCAGTTTATGGGGAGGCGGGAATCAGCCCCAGCATTTT.

This clone appeared once. V and J are TRBV2 and TRBJ1-2; 8 nucleotides agree with TRBD1. Looked up from germline, CDR1 is SNHLY and CDR2 is FYNNEI. V was clipped by 1 base and J by 8 bases; unmatched bases: 9. CDR3 length equals 15 residues. The CDR3 sequence is CASSEETGELAGYTF. The CDR3 DNA is TGTGCCAGCAGTGAAGAGACAGGGGAATTGGCAGGCTACACCTTC.

The genes are TRBV7-3 and TRBJ2-7; 8 nucleotides agree with TRBD2. J was trimmed by 2 bases and V by 3 bases; bases with no gene match: 3. The germline V gene encodes CDR1 SGHTA and CDR2 FQGTGA. The CDR3 consists of 14 residues. The CDR3 spells CASSLEAGAYEQYF. The CDR3 DNA reads TGTGCCAGCAGCTTGGAAGCGGGGGCCTACGAGCAGTACTTC.

V is TRBV7-7 and J is TRBJ2-7; no definite D call. Deletions cut 1 base from V and 3 bases from J, with 10 bases between. Germline values: CDR1 SSHAT, CDR2 FNYEAQ (reference sequence). This CDR3 region has 14 residues. Written as DNA, the CDR3 is TGTGCCAGCAGCTTAGAGGAGTGGTACTACGAGCAGTACTTC. The encoded protein is CASSLEEWYYEQYF.

The chain joins TRBV5-6 to TRBJ1-4, with D maybe TRBD1 (6 bases). The germline CDR1 and CDR2 sequences are SGHDT and YYEEEE. The CDR3 runs to 19 residues. V was pared by 1 base and J by 0 bases, with 19 bases between. CDR3 nucleotide sequence: TGTGCCAGCAGCTTGTTTCATAGGACAGACTTTGCAACTAATGAAAAACTGTTTTTT. Protein sequence: CASSLFHRTDFATNEKLFF.

The gene calls are TRBV28 and TRBJ1-5, with D unclear. Trimming removed 5 bases from V and 5 bases from J, with 10 bases in between. The germline gives CDR1 MDHEN, CDR2 SYDVKM. The CDR3 has 13 amino acids. The CDR3 region is CASSLTPHQPQHF. CDR3 sequence (DNA): TGTGCCAGCAGTCTCACCCCCCATCAGCCCCAGCATTTT.

The CDR3 region has the DNA TGCGCCAGCAGTCAATTTTTCGGTTCCTCCACAGATACGCAGTATTTT. This gives the protein CASSQFFGSSTDTQYF. This chain uses TRBV23-1 with TRBJ2-3; D is unclear. TRBV23-1 is treated as an ORF (open reading frame) with a function not yet certain. V was shortened by 1 base and J by 2 bases, with 13 bases between the two germline ends. This CDR3 has 16 residues.

The V and J genes are TRBV29-1 and TRBJ1-2; no clear D gene. This CDR3 is 12 amino acids long. Germline V CDR1 and CDR2: SQVTM, ANQGSEA. The V end was cut by 1 base, the J end by 11 bases, with 14 bases between. CDR3 DNA sequence: TGCAGCGTTGAAGTTCCTCCGACGGAGTACACCTTC. It encodes CSVEVPPTEYTF. Full variable domain (remainder filled in from reference TRBV29-1 and TRBJ1-2): SAVISQKPSRDICQRGTSLTIQCQVDSQVTMMFWYRQQPGQSLTLIATANQGSEATYESGFVIDKFPISRPNLTFSTLTVSNMSPEDSSIYLCSVEVPPTEYTFGSGTRLTVV.

The chain joins TRBV7-7 to TRBJ2-2; tentative D call: TRBD1 (6 bases). The V gene lost 4 bases and the J gene lost 7 bases, with 10 bases spanning the gap. Per the germline V gene, CDR1 is SSHAT and CDR2 is FNYEAQ (reference sequence). This CDR3 region has 13 residues. The CDR3 is CASSSNRVGELFF. The CDR3 DNA sequence: TGTGCCAGCAGCTCAAACAGGGTCGGGGAGCTGTTTTTT.

V gene TRBV5-1 combines with J gene TRBJ2-5; maybe TRBD1 (5 bases). The V end was cut by 4 bases, the J end by 2 bases, with 12 bases between. From germline, CDR1 is SGHRS and CDR2 YFSETQ. The CDR3 totals 14 residues. The CDR3 here is CASSLPTEQETQYF. CDR3 sequence (DNA): TGCGCCAGCAGCCTCCCGACAGAGCAAGAGACCCAGTACTTC.

This clone has only one observation. This chain uses TRBV9 with TRBJ1-2; TRBD1 matches 8 bases. The germline V gene has CDR1 SGDLS and CDR2 YYNGEE. V trimming: 0 bases; J trimming: 6 bases; junction bases outside the gene matches: 7. CDR3 size: 15 residues. Written as DNA, the CDR3 is TGTGCCAGCAGCGTAGAAGCCAGACAGGGGAATGGCTACACCTTC. Its protein is CASSVEARQGNGYTF.

The rearrangement joins TRBV18 to TRBJ2-3; 7 positions agree with TRBD2. With V trimmed by 0 bases and J by 4 bases, 1 base remained unmatched. CDR3 size: 14 residues. Germline values: CDR1 KGHSH, CDR2 LQKENI. CDR3 residues: CASSPPTSPDTQYF. The CDR3, as DNA: TGTGCCAGCTCACCACCGACTAGCCCAGATACGCAGTATTTT. Supplemented by reference TRBV18 and TRBJ2-3, the full variable domain reads NAGVMQNPRHLVRRRGQEARLRCSPMKGHSHVYWYRQLPEEGLKFMVYLQKENIIDESGMPKERFSAEFPKEGPSILRIQQVVRGDSAAYFCASSPPTSPDTQYFGPGTRLTVL.

This sequence joins TRBV6-5 and TRBJ1-2, with a tentative D call TRBD1 (6 bases). V lost 5 bases and J lost 8, with 21 bases in between. Germline assignment: CDR1 MNHEY and CDR2 SVGAGI. CDR3 length: 15 residues. CDR3 sequence: CASSLDSQWGAGYTF. The CDR3 coding sequence is TGTGCCAGCAGTCTGGACAGTCAGTGGGGGGCCGGCTACACCTTC.

V and J are TRBV27 and TRBJ1-1, with a possible D match to TRBD1 (5 bases). V was clipped by 5 bases and J by 6 bases, with 19 bases between them. The CDR3 runs 15 residues. Germline V gene data show CDR1 as MNHEY and CDR2 as SMNVEV (reference sequence). The CDR3 spells CASSDPVLGEAEAFF. The DNA of the CDR3 is TGTGCCAGCAGTGATCCGGTGCTAGGGGAGGCTGAAGCTTTCTTT.